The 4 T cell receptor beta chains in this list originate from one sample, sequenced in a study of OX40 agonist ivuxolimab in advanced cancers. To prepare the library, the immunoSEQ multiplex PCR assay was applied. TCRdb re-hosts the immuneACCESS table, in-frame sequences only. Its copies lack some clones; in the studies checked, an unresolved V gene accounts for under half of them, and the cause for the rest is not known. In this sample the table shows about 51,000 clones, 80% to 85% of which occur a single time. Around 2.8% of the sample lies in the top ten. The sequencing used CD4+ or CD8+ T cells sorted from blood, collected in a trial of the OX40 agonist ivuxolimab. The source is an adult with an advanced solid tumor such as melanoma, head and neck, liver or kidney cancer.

CDR3 region: CASSPQGESSGANVLTF. The CDR3 DNA reads TGTGCCAGCAGCCCCCAGGGGGAGAGCTCTGGGGCCAACGTCCTGACTTTC. The rearrangement joins TRBV4-2 to TRBJ2-6, with TRBD1 matching 7 bases. CDR3 length: 17 amino acids. Germline-derived CDR1 and CDR2 are LGHNA and YNFKEQ. V was pared by 4 bases and J by 0 bases, with 6 bases of the junction left unmatched.

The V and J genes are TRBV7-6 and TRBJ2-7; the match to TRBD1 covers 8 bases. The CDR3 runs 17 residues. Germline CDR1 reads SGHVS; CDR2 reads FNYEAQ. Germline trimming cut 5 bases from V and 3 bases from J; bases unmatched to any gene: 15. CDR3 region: CASSQQTGQGVFYEQYF. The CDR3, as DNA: TGTGCCAGCAGCCAACAAACTGGACAGGGCGTCTTCTACGAGCAGTACTTC.

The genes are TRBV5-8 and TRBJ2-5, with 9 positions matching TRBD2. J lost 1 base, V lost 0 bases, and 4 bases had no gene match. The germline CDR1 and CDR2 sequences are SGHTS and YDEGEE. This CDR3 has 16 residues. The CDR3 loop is CASSLGRAGGQETQYF. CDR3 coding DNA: TGTGCCAGCAGCTTGGGTAGAGCGGGGGGCCAAGAGACCCAGTACTTC.

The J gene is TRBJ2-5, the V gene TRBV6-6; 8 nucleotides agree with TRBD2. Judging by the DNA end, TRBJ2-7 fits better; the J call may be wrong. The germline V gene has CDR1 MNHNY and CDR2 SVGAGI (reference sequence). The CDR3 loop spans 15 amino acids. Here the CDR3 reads CASSPVAGNTYEQYF. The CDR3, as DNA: TGTGCCAGCAGCCCGGTAGCGGGAAATACCTACGAGCAGTACTTC.